One and the same sample provided the 10 T cell receptor beta chains below, sequenced in a study of T cell responses to AZD1222 COVID-19 vaccine. Sequencing used immunoSEQ multiplex PCR; TCRdb keeps in-frame clones, though not all of them. The table has 65,000 to 95,000 clones, about 88% seen once. Source: peripheral blood, taken on day 0 of AZD1222 vaccination. These receptors came from an adult in good health.

V gene TRBV11-1 combines with J gene TRBJ1-2; no clear D gene. The CDR3 is 14 residues long. V lost 1 base and J 4 bases, leaving 10 bases between the germline ends. From germline, CDR1 is SGHAT and CDR2 FQDESV (reference sequence). In DNA form, the CDR3 reads TGTGCCAGCAGCTTAGATTCCTTTGGCTATGGCTACACCTTC. Translated: CASSLDSFGYGYTF.

This clone was recorded a few times. The V gene is TRBV6-5, the J gene TRBJ2-1; no reliable D call. Germline V lookup: CDR1 MNHEY, CDR2 SVGAGI. The CDR3 sequence is 13 residues long. V lost 5 bases and J 5 bases, leaving 10 bases between the germline ends. The CDR3 region is CASSTSKNNEQFF. DNA for the CDR3: TGTGCCAGCAGTACCAGTAAGAACAATGAGCAGTTCTTC.

This rearrangement joins TRBV7-2 to TRBJ1-2; 9 bases agree with TRBD1. There are 16 residues in the CDR3. From germline, CDR1 is SGHTA and CDR2 FQGNSA. Losses at the gene ends were 4 bases for V and 5 bases for J; bases not matched to a gene: 11. The CDR3 region is CASSSPQGAAFYGYTF. For the CDR3, the DNA is TGTGCCAGCAGCTCCCCACAGGGGGCGGCTTTTTATGGCTACACCTTC.

The chain combines TRBV6-2 or TRBV6-3 with TRBJ1-5; 12 bases map to TRBD1. This CDR3 has 19 amino acids. Per the germline V gene, CDR1 is MNHEY and CDR2 is SVGEGT. Germline trimming cut 0 bases from V and 6 bases from J; bases unmatched to any gene: 12. The DNA for the CDR3 is TGTGCCAGCAGTTACTCGTATGACGGGACAGGGGGCCATCGTCAGCCCCAGCATTTT. Its translation is CASSYSYDGTGGHRQPQHF.

The CDR3: CASRLGDSEGHGYTF. CDR3 in DNA: TGCGCCAGCAGACTGGGGGATTCGGAAGGGCATGGCTACACCTTC. The chain joins TRBV5-1 to TRBJ1-2; a weak D match, TRBD1 (5 bases). Germline values: CDR1 SGHRS, CDR2 YFSETQ. The CDR3 sequence is 15 residues long. V was cut by 5 bases and J by 6 bases, with 20 bases left in between.

CDR3: CASSPRGTEYYEQYF. The CDR3 DNA follows: TGTGCCAGCAGCCCCCGCGGGACAGAATATTACGAGCAGTACTTC. The J gene is TRBJ2-7, the V gene TRBV5-5; possible D gene TRBD1, 7 bases. Germline values: CDR1 SGHKS, CDR2 YYEKEE (reference sequence). Trimming removed 4 bases at V and 4 bases at J, with 18 bases between. This CDR3 is 15 amino acids long.

This clone has just a few counts. The chain employs TRBV5-5 and TRBJ1-1; unclear D gene. Germline V gives CDR1 SGHKS, CDR2 YYEKEE (reference sequence). The CDR3 consists of 13 residues. V was shortened by 1 base and J by 3 bases, with 7 bases between the two germline ends. CDR3 in DNA: TGTGCCAGCAGCTTGACCGGGGACACTGAAGCTTTCTTT. Translation: CASSLTGDTEAFF.

The chain combines TRBV7-9 with TRBJ1-2, with 7 nucleotides matching TRBD1. The CDR3 is 12 amino acids. Germline CDR1 SEHNR, CDR2 FQNEAQ (reference sequence). After removal of 5 bases from V and 4 bases from J, the junction contained 1 base not matched to a gene. CDR3 loop: CASSRDSYGYTF. In nucleotides, the CDR3 is TGTGCCAGCAGCCGGGACAGCTATGGCTACACCTTC.

This clone was counted between two and nine times. This sequence joins TRBV6-6 and TRBJ1-5; perhaps TRBD1 as D (6 bases). Germline CDR1 is MNHNY and CDR2 is SVGAGI (reference sequence). CDR3 size: 16 residues. Trimming stripped 7 bases from V and 5 bases from J, with 21 bases between. The CDR3 here is CASTHWGGGSYQPQHF. CDR3 DNA: TGTGCCAGCACCCACTGGGGGGGCGGGAGTTATCAGCCCCAGCATTTT.

This rearrangement joins TRBV9 to TRBJ2-1; D may be TRBD2 (5 bases). V shed 4 bases and J shed 4 bases, with 15 bases lying between them. Germline V lookup: CDR1 SGDLS, CDR2 YYNGEE. There are 15 residues in the CDR3. This CDR3 reads CASSPPRGPYNEQFF. In nucleotides, the CDR3 is TGTGCCAGCAGCCCACCCCGCGGGCCGTACAATGAGCAGTTCTTC.